This T cell receptor (beta chain) was sequenced for a study of cytotoxic CD8 clonotypes in ibrutinib-treated CLL. Study background: The group held over nine relapsed/refractory and 15 treatment-naive patients, with some 17 IGHV unmutated. Median treatment time before response sampling was about 12 months, range 6 to 36. Whole-study results and caveats: Clonality was higher at baseline than in age-matched healthy donors and tracked circulating CD8+ T-cell counts.

Concerning this clone: Antigen: not known.

The assay was immunoSEQ multiplex PCR, and TCRdb's table has in-frame clones only and misses some. The table records about 50,000 clones, more than 55% of them present only once. The CDR3 length is 14 residues. Germline V gene sequence: CDR1 MNHNS, CDR2 SASEGT. V gave up 10 bases and J gave up 1 base, with 14 bases separating them. TCR beta libraries used about 1.9 micrograms of genomic DNA from cryopreserved PBMCs. The TCR was taken from a human donor with chronic lymphocytic leukemia. The chain joins TRBV6-1 to TRBJ1-5; the D gene is possibly TRBD1 (6 bases). The input for sequencing was PBMCs, taken after 24 months of ibrutinib treatment. The CDR3 is CATRDTRSNQPQHF. The CDR3 region has the DNA TGTGCCACCAGGGACACCCGGAGCAATCAGCCCCAGCATTTT.